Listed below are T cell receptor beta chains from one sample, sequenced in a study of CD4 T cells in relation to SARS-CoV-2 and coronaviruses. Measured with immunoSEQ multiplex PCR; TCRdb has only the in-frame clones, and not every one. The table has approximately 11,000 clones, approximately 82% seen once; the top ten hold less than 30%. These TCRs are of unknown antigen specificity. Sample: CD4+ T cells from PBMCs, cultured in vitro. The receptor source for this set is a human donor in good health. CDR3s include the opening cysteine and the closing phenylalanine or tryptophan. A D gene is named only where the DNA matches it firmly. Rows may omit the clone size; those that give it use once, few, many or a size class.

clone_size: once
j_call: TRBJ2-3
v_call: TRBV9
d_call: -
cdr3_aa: CASSGSHFDTQYF
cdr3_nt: TGTGCCAGCAGCGGATCCCACTTTGATACGCAGTATTTT

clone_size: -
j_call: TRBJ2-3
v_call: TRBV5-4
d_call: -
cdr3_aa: CASSLAGSDTQYF
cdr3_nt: TGTGCCAGCAGCTTAGCGGGTTCAGATACGCAGTATTTT

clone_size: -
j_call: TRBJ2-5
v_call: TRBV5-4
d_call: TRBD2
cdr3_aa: CASSSPGGYQETQYF
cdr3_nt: TGTGCCAGCAGCTCCCCCGGGGGGTACCAAGAGACCCAGTACTTC

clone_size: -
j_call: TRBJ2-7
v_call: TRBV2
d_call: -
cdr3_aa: CASKGLEGGLSYEQYF
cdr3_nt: TGTGCCAGCAAGGGCCTTGAGGGGGGTCTTTCCTACGAGCAGTACTTC

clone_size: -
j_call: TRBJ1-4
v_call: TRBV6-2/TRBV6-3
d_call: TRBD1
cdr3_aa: CASSSQGPRFNEKLFF
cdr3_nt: TGTGCCAGCAGTTCACAGGGGCCGCGTTTCAATGAAAAACTGTTTTTT

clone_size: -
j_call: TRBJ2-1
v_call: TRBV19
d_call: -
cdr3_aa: CASSVSDPGEQFF
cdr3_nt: TGTGCCAGTAGCGTCTCGGACCCAGGCGAGCAGTTCTTC

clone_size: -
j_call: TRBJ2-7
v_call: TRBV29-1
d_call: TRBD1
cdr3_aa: CSAGWDRAHEQYF
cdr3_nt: TGCAGCGCCGGTTGGGACAGGGCGCACGAGCAGTACTTC

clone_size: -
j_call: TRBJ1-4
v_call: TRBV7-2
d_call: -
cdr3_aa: CASSLGVGREKLFF
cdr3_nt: TGTGCCAGCAGCTTAGGTGTGGGTCGCGAAAAACTGTTTTTT

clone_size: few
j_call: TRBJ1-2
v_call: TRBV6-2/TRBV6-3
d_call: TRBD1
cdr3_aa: CASSHGQGAATF
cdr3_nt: TGTGCCAGCAGTCACGGACAGGGGGCGGCCACCTTC

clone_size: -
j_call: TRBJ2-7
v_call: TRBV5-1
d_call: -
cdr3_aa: CASRDSSYYEQYF
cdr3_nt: TGCGCCAGCAGGGACAGCTCGTACTACGAGCAGTACTTC

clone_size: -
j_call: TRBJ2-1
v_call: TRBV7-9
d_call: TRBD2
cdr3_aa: CASSLGGRGSNEQFF
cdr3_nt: TGTGCCAGCAGCTTAGGCGGGAGGGGGAGTAATGAGCAGTTCTTC

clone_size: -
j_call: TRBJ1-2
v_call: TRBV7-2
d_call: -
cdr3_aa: CASSLSRLNYGYTF
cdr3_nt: TGTGCCAGCAGCTTATCCCGCTTAAACTATGGCTACACCTTC

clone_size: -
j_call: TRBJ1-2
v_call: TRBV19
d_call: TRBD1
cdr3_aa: CASRKTGTHGYTF
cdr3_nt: TGTGCCAGTAGGAAGACAGGGACTCACGGCTACACCTTC

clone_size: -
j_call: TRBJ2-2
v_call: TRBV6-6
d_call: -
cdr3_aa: CASSHGSGGELFF
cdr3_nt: TGTGCCAGCAGTCACGGGTCGGGAGGGGAGCTGTTTTTT

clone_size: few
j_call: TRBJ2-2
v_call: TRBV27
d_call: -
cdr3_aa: CASSFYGSSNTGELFF
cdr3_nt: TGTGCCAGCAGTTTTTACGGGAGTTCGAACACCGGGGAGCTGTTTTTT

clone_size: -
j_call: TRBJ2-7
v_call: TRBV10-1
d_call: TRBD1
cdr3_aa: CASSEGQGTNEQYF
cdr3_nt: TGCGCCAGCAGTGAGGGACAGGGCACAAACGAGCAGTACTTC